The rows below give T cell receptor beta chains drawn from one sample of a study of regulatory T cells in long-lasting Graves disease. MiXCR, run by TCRdb on the multiplex PCR reads, gives a single entry per CDR3 protein. The sample holds about 360,000 distinct CDR3 sequences, around 15% seen once. The sample also formed part of further work on T cells in Graves' hyperthyroidism and ophthalmopathy.

The sample was peripheral blood mononuclear cells (PBMCs), taken at new diagnosis, from a patient treated with antithyroid drugs. The receptor source for this set is a woman under 30 with Graves disease. Each CDR3 is given with its conserved first and last residue. D genes are given only for firm matches. Expanded clones are given a class, and other clones once, few, many or no size at all.

TRBD1	once	TRBV27	TRBJ1-2	TGTGTCAGCAGTTTATCCGGACAGGGCGGTCATGATGGCTACACCTTC	CVSSLSGQGGHDGYTF
TRBD2	many	TRBV5-1	TRBJ2-1	TGTGCCAGCAGCCCACTAGCGGGGGGGCTCTCCTACAATGAGCAGTTCTTC	CASSPLAGGLSYNEQFF
TRBD2	.	TRBV2	TRBJ2-2	TGTGCCAGCAGTGAAATGGTAGCGGGGCGCACCGGGGAGCTGTTTTTT	CASSEMVAGRTGELFF
.	many	TRBV20-1	TRBJ2-7	TGCAGTGCTAGAGGGGGGAACTATCCCTCCGAGCAGTACTTC	CSARGGNYPSEQYF
.	many	TRBV3-1	TRBJ1-1	TGTGCCAGCAGCCGCCGCGGGAACACTGAAGCTTTCTTT	CASSRRGNTEAFF
.	many	TRBV5-1	TRBJ2-5	TGTGCCAGCAGCCTACAGGGTCAAGAGACCCAGTACTTC	CASSLQGQETQYF
TRBD1	.	TRBV19	TRBJ1-5	TGTGCCAGTAGTTGGACAGGGGAGGGTCAGCCCCAGCATTTT	CASSWTGEGQPQHF
TRBD1	many	TRBV18	TRBJ1-1	TGTGCCAGCTCCCAGGGGGCAGGGGGGACTGAAGCTTTCTTT	CASSQGAGGTEAFF
.	many	TRBV6-1	TRBJ2-1	TGTGCCAGCAGTGGCCAAAGGGGGGTTGTTGAGCAGTTCTTC	CASSGQRGVVEQFF
TRBD1	few	TRBV19	TRBJ1-1	TGTGCCAGTAAAGCACAGGGGGCGCGGACTGAAGCTTTCTTT	CASKAQGARTEAFF
.	.	TRBV13	TRBJ2-3	TGTGCCAGCAGCCCCCGTAGGGCCGCGCAGTATTTT	CASSPRRAAQYF
.	few	TRBV4-1	TRBJ2-7	TGCGCCAGCAGCCAAGTCTACCTACTCTACGAGCAGTACTTC	CASSQVYLLYEQYF
TRBD2	many	TRBV28	TRBJ2-1	TGTGCCAGCATTCCCGGGAGCGGGGGCCCCTCGCAGGGGCAGTTCTTC	CASIPGSGGPSQGQFF
.	.	TRBV30	TRBJ1-2	TGTGCCTGGAGTCCCAGTAATAACTATGGCTACACCTTC	CAWSPSNNYGYTF
.	once	TRBV3-1	TRBJ1-3	TGTGCCAGCAGAAGCTCAAGGGGATCTGGAAACACCATATATTTT	CASRSSRGSGNTIYF
TRBD1	many	TRBV6-1	TRBJ1-5	TGTGCCACCGGACAGGGTTTCGGGCAGCCCCAGCATTTT	CATGQGFGQPQHF
.	many	TRBV7-8	TRBJ2-1	TGTGCCAGCAGCCTCATCAAGGGGGGTGAGCAGTTCTTC	CASSLIKGGEQFF
.	few	TRBV11-2	TRBJ2-5	TGTGCCAGTAGTGGCAGGGAAGAGACCCAGTACTTC	CASSGREETQYF
.	many	TRBV11-2	TRBJ1-1	TGTGCCAGCAGCTTAGGCGGATCGGCTGAAGCTTTCTTT	CASSLGGSAEAFF
TRBD1	many	TRBV30	TRBJ1-1	TGTGCCTGGAGAACACCAGGGGGCACTGAAGCTTTCTTT	CAWRTPGGTEAFF
.	few	TRBV4-1	TRBJ1-5	TGCGCCAGCAGCCACCGGACTGGGGGCGATCAGCCCCAGCATTTT	CASSHRTGGDQPQHF
.	few	TRBV14	TRBJ2-1	TGTGCCAGCAGCTCTGGGACTTTTTTCCCCTCCTACAATGAGCAGTTCTTC	CASSSGTFFPSYNEQFF
TRBD2	many	TRBV20-1	TRBJ2-2	TGCAGTGCTAGGAAGCGGGGTAACACCGGGGAGCTGTTTTTT	CSARKRGNTGELFF
TRBD1	.	TRBV15	TRBJ1-4	TGTGCCACCACCGTGACAGGGGAAGGAGAAAAACTGTTTTTT	CATTVTGEGEKLFF
.	many	TRBV27	TRBJ2-7	TGTGCCAGCAGTTTAATAAGGGGCCTGCACGAGCAGTACTTC	CASSLIRGLHEQYF
TRBD1	.	TRBV19	TRBJ2-3	TGTGCCAGTAAGGCGACAGGGGGCACAGATACGCAGTATTTT	CASKATGGTDTQYF